This T cell receptor beta chain was identified in a study of shared clonotypes between healthy human individuals. The V and J ends lost 4 bases and 1 base, in that order; junction bases with no gene match: 4. CDR1 is MNHNS, CDR2 SASEGT, per germline. This CDR3 region has 15 residues. Libraries were prepared by immunoSEQ multiplex PCR; TCRdb keeps only in-frame clonotypes and omits some of them. The profile shows roughly 1,100,000 clones, around 75% of them singletons. Sequencing was carried out using memory CD4+ T cells sorted from blood. The sample's subset: CD45RA-negative fraction. The receptor was derived from a man between 18 and 35 years old in good health. The rearrangement joins TRBV6-1 to TRBJ2-1; 7 nucleotides line up with TRBD2. CDR3 amino acids: CASSGEGISYNEQFF. In DNA form, the CDR3 reads TGTGCCAGCAGTGGGGAGGGAATTTCCTACAATGAGCAGTTCTTC.